The sequence of this T cell receptor (beta chain) was determined in a study of T cell responses to AZD1222 COVID-19 vaccine. Germline assignment: CDR1 WNHNN and CDR2 SYGVQD (reference sequence). V gave up 8 bases and J gave up 2 bases, with 13 bases separating them. The CDR3 consists of 14 residues. The table came from immunoSEQ multiplex PCR; TCRdb's copy has only in-frame clones and leaves some out. The table shows tens of thousands of clones, with roughly 81% occurring only once. This clone was picked up one time. The clonotype comes from an adult in good health. V usage is TRBV10-1 and J usage is TRBJ1-3; tentatively, D is TRBD1 (6 bases). Specimen: peripheral blood, collected on day 0 of AZD1222 vaccination. The CDR3 is CASLKGGAGNTIYF. The CDR3 coding sequence is TGCGCCAGCCTTAAAGGGGGTGCTGGAAACACCATATATTTT.